This section outlines one T cell receptor beta chain sequence together with its context. The data belong to a study of blood T cell repertoires in COVID-19. Study information: The analysed material was cDNA or gDNA that came from T cells, B-cell-depleted T cells, or PBMCs.

Study processing details: Amplification with reference gene primers provided the estimates of nucleated cell counts. Here immunoSEQ multiplex PCR was the method, and the copy in TCRdb shows in-frame clones only, minus some. That table furnishes V, J and clone size, whereas the DNA furnished D and trimming. In the table there are about 250,000 clones, over 75% of which are singletons. Recruitment covered about two dozen US areas and drew participants whose ages spanned about 18 to 90 years. Participants' reported clinical history set cohort assignment. The sequencing sample was made of PBMCs or T cells enriched from blood (not recorded which). This receptor was obtained from a woman aged 45-59 years with acute COVID-19.

CDR3 in DNA: TGTGCCAGTCATTCGACAGGGGGCTTGACTGAAGCTTTCTTT. As protein: CASHSTGGLTEAFF. The chain has TRBV27 and TRBJ1-1, with 10 nucleotides matching TRBD1. Germline V gene lookup returns CDR1 MNHEY and CDR2 SMNVEV (reference sequence). The junction had 9 bases not matched to a gene; V was cut back by 9 bases and J by 5 bases. CDR3 length equals 14 residues.